This T cell receptor beta chain stems from a study of cytomegalovirus exposure and HLA in healthy donors. Whole-study findings and limits: As a later analysis showed, a missense DCLRE1C variant was linked to trimming of TCR beta V- and J-genes.

In this sample, this clone turned up once. The antigen remains unidentified. In the PCR, 60 Vbeta and 13 Jbeta primers were used. Generated by immunoSEQ multiplex PCR, the TCRdb table keeps only in-frame clones and is missing some. The sample includes approximately 100,000 clones, more than 60% of them seen just once. This CDR3 contains 16 residues. Germline CDR1 and CDR2: MNHEY and SMNVEV (reference sequence). The trim removed 0 bases at V and 0 bases at J, leaving 2 bases unmatched. V is TRBV27 and J is TRBJ2-3; TRBD2 aligns across 8 bases. Sequencing input: PBMCs. The TCR comes from a woman aged 18-29 years in good health and CMV-seropositive. CDR3 nucleotides: TGTGCCAGCAGTTTATCGCCTAGCGGGAGCACAGATACGCAGTATTTT. Translation gives CASSLSPSGSTDTQYF.